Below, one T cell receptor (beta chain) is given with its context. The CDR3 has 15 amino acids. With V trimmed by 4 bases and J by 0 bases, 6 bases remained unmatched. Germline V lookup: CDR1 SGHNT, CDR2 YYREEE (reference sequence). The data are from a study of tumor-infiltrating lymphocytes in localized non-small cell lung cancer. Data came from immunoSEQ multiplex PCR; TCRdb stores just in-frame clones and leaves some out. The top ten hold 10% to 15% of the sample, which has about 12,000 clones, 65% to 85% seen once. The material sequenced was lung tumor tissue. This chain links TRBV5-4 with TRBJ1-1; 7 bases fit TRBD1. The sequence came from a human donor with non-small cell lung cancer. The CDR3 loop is CASSREGTVNTEAFF. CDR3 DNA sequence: TGTGCCAGCAGCCGGGAGGGGACAGTGAACACTGAAGCTTTCTTT.